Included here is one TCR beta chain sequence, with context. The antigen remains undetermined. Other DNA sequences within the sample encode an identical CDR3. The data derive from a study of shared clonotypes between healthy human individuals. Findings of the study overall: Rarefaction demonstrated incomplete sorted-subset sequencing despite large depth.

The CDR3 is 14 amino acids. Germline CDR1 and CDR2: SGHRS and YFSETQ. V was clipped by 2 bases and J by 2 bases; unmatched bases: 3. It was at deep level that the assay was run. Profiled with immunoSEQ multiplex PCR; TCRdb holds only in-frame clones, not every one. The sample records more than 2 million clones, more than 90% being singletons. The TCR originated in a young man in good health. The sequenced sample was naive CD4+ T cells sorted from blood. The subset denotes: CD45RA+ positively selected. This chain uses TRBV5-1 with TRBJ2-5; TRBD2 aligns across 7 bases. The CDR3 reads CASSFGRGQETQYF. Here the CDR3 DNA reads TGCGCCAGCAGCTTTGGGAGGGGTCAAGAGACCCAGTACTTC.